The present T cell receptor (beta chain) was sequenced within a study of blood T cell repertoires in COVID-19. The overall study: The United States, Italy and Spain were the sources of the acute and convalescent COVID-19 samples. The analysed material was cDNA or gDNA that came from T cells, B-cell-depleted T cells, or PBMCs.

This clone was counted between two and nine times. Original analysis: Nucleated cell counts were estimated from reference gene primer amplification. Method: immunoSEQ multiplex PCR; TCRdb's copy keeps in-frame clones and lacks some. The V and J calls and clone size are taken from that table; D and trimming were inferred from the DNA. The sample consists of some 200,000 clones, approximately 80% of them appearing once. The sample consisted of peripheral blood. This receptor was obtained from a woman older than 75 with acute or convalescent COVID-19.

The CDR3 bases are TGTGCCAGTAGCCTTCGAAGGGCTAGCGGGAGCCCCTACGAGCAGTACTTC. Its protein product is CASSLRRASGSPYEQYF. The chain uses TRBV19 and TRBJ2-7; TRBD2 matches at 10 bases. Germline V CDR1 and CDR2: LNHDA, SQIVND (reference sequence). V gave up 6 bases and J gave up 2 bases; unmatched junction bases: 13. The CDR3 runs 17 residues.